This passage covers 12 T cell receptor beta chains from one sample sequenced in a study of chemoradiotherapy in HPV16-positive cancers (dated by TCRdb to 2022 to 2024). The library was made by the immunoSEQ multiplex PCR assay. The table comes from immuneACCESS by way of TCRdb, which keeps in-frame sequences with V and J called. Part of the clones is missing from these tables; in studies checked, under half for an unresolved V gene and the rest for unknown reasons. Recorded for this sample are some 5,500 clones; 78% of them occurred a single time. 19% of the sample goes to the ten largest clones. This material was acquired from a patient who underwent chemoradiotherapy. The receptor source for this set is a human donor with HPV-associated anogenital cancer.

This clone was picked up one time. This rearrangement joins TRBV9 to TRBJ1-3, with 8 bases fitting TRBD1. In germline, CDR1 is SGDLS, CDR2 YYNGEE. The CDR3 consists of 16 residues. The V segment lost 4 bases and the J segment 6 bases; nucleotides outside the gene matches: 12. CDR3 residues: CASSPVTGVFENTIYF. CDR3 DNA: TGTGCCAGCAGCCCAGTGACAGGGGTGTTTGAAAACACCATATATTTT.

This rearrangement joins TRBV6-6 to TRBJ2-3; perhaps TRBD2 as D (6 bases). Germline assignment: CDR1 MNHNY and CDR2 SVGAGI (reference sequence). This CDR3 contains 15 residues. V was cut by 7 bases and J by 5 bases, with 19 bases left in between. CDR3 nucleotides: TGTGCCAGCACAAGCGGGCTTTCAAGGTTAGATACGCAGTATTTT. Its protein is CASTSGLSRLDTQYF.

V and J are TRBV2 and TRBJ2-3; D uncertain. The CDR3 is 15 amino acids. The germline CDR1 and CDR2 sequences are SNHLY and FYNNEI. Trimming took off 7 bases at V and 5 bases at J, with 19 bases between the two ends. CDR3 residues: CASTTGAPSGDTQYF. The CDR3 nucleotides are TGTGCCAGCACAACCGGAGCCCCATCCGGAGATACGCAGTATTTT.

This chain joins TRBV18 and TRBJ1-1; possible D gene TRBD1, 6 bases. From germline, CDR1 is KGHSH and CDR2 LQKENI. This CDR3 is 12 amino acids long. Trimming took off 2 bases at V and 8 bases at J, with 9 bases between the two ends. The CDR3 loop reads CASSPMTGEAFF. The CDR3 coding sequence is TGTGCCAGCTCACCAATGACAGGAGAAGCTTTCTTT.

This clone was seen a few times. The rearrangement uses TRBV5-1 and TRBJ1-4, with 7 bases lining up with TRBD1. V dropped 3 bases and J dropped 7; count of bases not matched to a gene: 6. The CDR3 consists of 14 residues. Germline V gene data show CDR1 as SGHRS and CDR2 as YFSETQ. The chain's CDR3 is CASSSTGLGEKLFF. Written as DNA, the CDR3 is TGCGCCAGCAGCTCGACAGGGCTGGGTGAAAAACTGTTTTTT.

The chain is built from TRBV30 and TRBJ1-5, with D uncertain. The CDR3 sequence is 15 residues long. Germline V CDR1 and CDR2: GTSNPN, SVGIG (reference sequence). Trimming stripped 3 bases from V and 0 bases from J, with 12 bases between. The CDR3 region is CAWSAGTYSNQPQHF. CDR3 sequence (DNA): TGTGCCTGGAGCGCAGGTACCTATAGCAATCAGCCCCAGCATTTT.

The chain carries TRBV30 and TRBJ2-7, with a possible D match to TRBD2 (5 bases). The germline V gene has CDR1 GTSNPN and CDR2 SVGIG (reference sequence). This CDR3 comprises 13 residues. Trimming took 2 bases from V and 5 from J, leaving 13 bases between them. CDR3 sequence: CAWSRVGVDEQYF. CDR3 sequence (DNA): TGTGCCTGGAGTAGGGTCGGGGTGGACGAGCAGTACTTC. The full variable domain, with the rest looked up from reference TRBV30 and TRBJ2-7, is SQTIHQWPATLVQPVGSPLSLECTVEGTSNPNLYWYRQAAGRGLQLLFYSVGIGQISSEVPQNLSASRPQDRQFILSSKKLLLSDSGFYLCAWSRVGVDEQYFGPGTRLTVT.

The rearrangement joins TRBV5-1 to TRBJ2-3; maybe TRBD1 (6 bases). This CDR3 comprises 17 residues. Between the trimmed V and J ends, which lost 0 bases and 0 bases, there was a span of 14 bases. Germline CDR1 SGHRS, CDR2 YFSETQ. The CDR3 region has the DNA TGCGCCAGCAGCTTGGGTGTCTCCGACAGGAGCACAGATACGCAGTATTTT. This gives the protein CASSLGVSDRSTDTQYF.

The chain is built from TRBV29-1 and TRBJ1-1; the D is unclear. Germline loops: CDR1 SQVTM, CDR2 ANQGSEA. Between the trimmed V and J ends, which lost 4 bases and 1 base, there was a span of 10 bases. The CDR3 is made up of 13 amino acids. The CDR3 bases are TGCAGCGTTGGGCCCCGATCGAACACTGAAGCTTTCTTT. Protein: CSVGPRSNTEAFF.

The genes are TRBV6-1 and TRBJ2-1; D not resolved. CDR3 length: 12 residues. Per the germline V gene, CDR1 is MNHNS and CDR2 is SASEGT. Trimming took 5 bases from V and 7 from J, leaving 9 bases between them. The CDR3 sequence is CASSHQYNEQFF. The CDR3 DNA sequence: TGTGCCAGCAGTCACCAATATAATGAGCAGTTCTTC.

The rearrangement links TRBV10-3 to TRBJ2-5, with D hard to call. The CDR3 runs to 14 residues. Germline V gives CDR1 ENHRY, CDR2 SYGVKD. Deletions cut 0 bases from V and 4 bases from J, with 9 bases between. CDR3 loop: CAISESTYRETQYF. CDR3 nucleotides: TGTGCCATCAGTGAGTCTACCTACAGAGAGACCCAGTACTTC.

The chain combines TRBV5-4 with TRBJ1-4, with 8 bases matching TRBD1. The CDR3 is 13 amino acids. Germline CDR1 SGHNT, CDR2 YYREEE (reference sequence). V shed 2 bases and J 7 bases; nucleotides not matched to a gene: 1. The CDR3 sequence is CASSLQGGEKLFF. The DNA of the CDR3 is TGTGCCAGCAGCTTACAGGGGGGTGAAAAACTGTTTTTT.